The 29 T cell receptor beta chains below all came from one sample that was sequenced in a study of cytotoxic CD8 clonotypes in ibrutinib-treated CLL. Only in-frame clones appear in the TCRdb table, and some are missing; sequencing was by immunoSEQ multiplex PCR. This table holds about 45,000 clones, 65% to 70% found once. Sequences were derived from PBMCs, sampled after 24 months of ibrutinib treatment. All receptors come from a human donor with chronic lymphocytic leukemia.

The chain combines TRBV10-3 with TRBJ1-1; no reliable D call. Per germline, CDR1 ENHRY and CDR2 SYGVKD. The V and J ends lost 10 bases and 10 bases respectively, with 22 bases between them. This CDR3 is built from 13 residues. The CDR3 is CATASRPILGAFF. CDR3 DNA sequence: TGTGCCACGGCCTCCCGACCGATACTAGGAGCTTTCTTT.

The chain uses TRBV10-3 and TRBJ1-1; no clear D. CDR3 length: 11 residues. With 4 bases removed from V and 12 bases from J, the gap between germline ends came to 12 bases. In germline, CDR1 is ENHRY, CDR2 SYGVKD. The CDR3 nucleotides read TGTGCCATCAGTGTGCAGTCGGAAACTTTCTTT. Its translation: CAISVQSETFF.

This rearrangement joins TRBV7-9 to TRBJ1-4, with a possible D match to TRBD1 (5 bases). CDR1 is SEHNR and CDR2 is FQNEAQ in the germline V gene (reference sequence). V lost 5 bases, J lost 11 bases, and 12 bases lay in between. CDR3 length: 12 residues. The CDR3 bases are TGTGCCAGCAGCCCAGCAGGGAACAAACTGTTTTTT. Its protein is CASSPAGNKLFF.

J is TRBJ1-5 and V is TRBV6-5; no reliable D call. The CDR3 has 13 residues. The germline V and J ends were trimmed by 6 bases and 4 bases, with 10 bases remaining between them. Per germline, CDR1 MNHEY and CDR2 SVGAGI. CDR3 DNA sequence: TGTGCCAGCAGCCCTACCTTAAATCAGCCCCAGCATTTT. Residues: CASSPTLNQPQHF.

The CDR3 loop is CASSLWWGETQYF. CDR3 DNA: TGTGCCAGCAGCTTGTGGTGGGGAGAGACCCAGTACTTC. The chain carries TRBV5-4 and TRBJ2-5; D gene ambiguous. Trimming took 1 base from V and 4 from J, leaving 8 bases between them. The CDR3 has 13 residues. Germline-derived CDR1 and CDR2 are SGHNT and YYREEE (reference sequence).

The chain employs TRBV6-1 and TRBJ1-2, with 10 positions matching TRBD1. J lost 7 bases, V lost 6 bases, and 2 bases had no gene match. Germline assignment: CDR1 MNHNS and CDR2 SASEGT. The CDR3 has 12 residues. This CDR3 is CASRGQGSGYTF. CDR3 nucleotides: TGTGCCAGCAGGGGACAGGGGAGTGGCTACACCTTC.

This clone has ten or more counts. CDR3 coding DNA: TGTGCCAGCAGTTACCGCCGGGGCAGGGCGACTGAAGCTTTCTTT. This gives the protein CASSYRRGRATEAFF. The chain recombines TRBV6-5 with TRBJ1-1; TRBD1 is a possible D gene (5 bases). The germline V gene has CDR1 MNHEY and CDR2 SVGAGI. V was clipped by 2 bases and J by 5 bases, with 15 bases between them. This CDR3 contains 15 residues.

The J gene is TRBJ1-1, the V gene TRBV5-1, with D uncertain. The CDR3 extends over 14 amino acids. V was cut by 7 bases and J by 6 bases, with 19 bases left in between. Looked up from germline, CDR1 is SGHRS and CDR2 is YFSETQ. For the CDR3, the DNA is TGCGCCAGCGGCCTCGGAGGGCTCGGTTCTGAAGCTTTCTTT. Translated, it gives CASGLGGLGSEAFF.

The V and J genes are TRBV5-1 and TRBJ1-2, with 11 bases identical to TRBD1. V shed 4 bases and J 3 bases; nucleotides not matched to a gene: 11. CDR3 length: 17 residues. Germline loops: CDR1 SGHRS, CDR2 YFSETQ. The CDR3 sequence: CASSPWGWTGGDYGYTF. CDR3 sequence (DNA): TGCGCCAGCAGCCCCTGGGGGTGGACAGGGGGCGACTATGGCTACACCTTC.

In this sample, this clone turned up once. The chain couples TRBV5-1 to TRBJ2-7, with 9 positions matching TRBD1. This CDR3 contains 15 residues. The germline V gene encodes CDR1 SGHRS and CDR2 YFSETQ. V lost 0 bases and J lost 2; bases outside the gene matches: 3. DNA for the CDR3: TGCGCCAGCAGCTTGGACGGACAGGGGCCCTACGAGCAGTACTTC. This gives the protein CASSLDGQGPYEQYF.

This clone has ten or more counts. The chain uses TRBV4-2 and TRBJ1-5; D call uncertain. From germline, CDR1 is LGHNA and CDR2 YNFKEQ. V was cut by 1 base and J by 9 bases, with 16 bases left in between. The CDR3 contains 15 residues. CDR3 sequence: CASSQVGPDRVPQHF. The CDR3 nucleotides are TGTGCCAGCAGCCAAGTCGGTCCGGACCGGGTGCCCCAGCATTTT.

The rearrangement joins TRBV14 to TRBJ2-7, with D perhaps TRBD2 (5 bases). This CDR3 spans 12 amino acids. Trimming cost V 4 bases and J 4 bases, with 8 bases left between them. Per germline, CDR1 SGHDN and CDR2 FVKESK. The CDR3 is CASSRGLYEQYF. The CDR3 region has the DNA TGTGCCAGCAGCCGAGGGTTGTACGAGCAGTACTTC.

V usage is TRBV13 and J usage is TRBJ2-7, with D uncertain. V was pared by 2 bases and J by 5 bases, with 13 bases between. CDR1 and CDR2 (germline): PRHDT, FYEKMQ (reference sequence). This CDR3 region has 14 residues. CDR3 in DNA: TGTGCCAGCAGCTTAAGAACCACACTCCACGAGCAGTACTTC. Translation: CASSLRTTLHEQYF.

The chain combines TRBV7-8 with TRBJ2-1; D is perhaps TRBD1 (6 bases). V lost 5 bases to trimming and J lost 3 bases, with 17 bases between them. CDR3 length: 16 residues. Germline V gene sequence: CDR1 SGHVS, CDR2 FQNEAQ. For the CDR3, the DNA is TGTGCCAGCAGCGAGCGGACAGTGAGCCTCTACAATGAGCAGTTCTTC. Amino acids: CASSERTVSLYNEQFF.

The chain employs TRBV7-3 and TRBJ2-7, with D tentatively TRBD2 (7 bases). The germline CDR1 and CDR2 sequences are SGHTA and FQGTGA. V was shortened by 5 bases and J by 3 bases, with 11 bases between the two germline ends. This CDR3 spans 13 amino acids. Here the CDR3 DNA reads TGTGCCAGCAGCCCGGGGGGCGGCTACGAGCAGTACTTC. The encoded protein is CASSPGGGYEQYF.

V gene TRBV10-1 combines with J gene TRBJ2-1, with D possibly being TRBD2 (5 bases). Trimming shortened V by 2 bases and J by 5 bases, and 13 bases separated the two germline ends. The CDR3 is 15 amino acids. The V gene's germline CDR1 is WNHNN and CDR2 SYGVQD (reference sequence). The CDR3 DNA follows: TGCGCCAGCAGTGAGACCTACGGGATGCACAATGAGCAGTTCTTC. Translation: CASSETYGMHNEQFF.

This clone was counted only a few times. V and J are TRBV4-1 and TRBJ2-1; the match to TRBD1 covers 9 bases. The V gene end was trimmed by 2 bases and the J gene end by 2 bases; junction bases not matched to a gene: 4. This CDR3 is built from 16 residues. Germline CDR1 and CDR2: MGHRA and YSYEKL. The CDR3 spells CASSQMGTGPYNEQFF. CDR3 DNA sequence: TGCGCCAGCAGCCAAATGGGGACAGGGCCCTACAATGAGCAGTTCTTC.

The rearrangement uses TRBV30 and TRBJ1-2, with D unresolved. Germline CDR1 is GTSNPN and CDR2 is SVGIG (reference sequence). The CDR3 is 13 residues long. Between the trimmed V and J ends, which lost 1 base and 2 bases, there was a span of 8 bases. CDR3 loop: CAWSDQLNYGYTF. The CDR3 nucleotides read TGTGCCTGGAGTGATCAGTTAAACTATGGCTACACCTTC.

The chain joins TRBV4-1 to TRBJ2-7; D is uncertain. The CDR3 has 14 residues. The germline V gene encodes CDR1 MGHRA and CDR2 YSYEKL. The V and J ends lost 0 bases and 3 bases respectively, with 9 bases between them. The CDR3 spells CASSQDEKFYEQYF. DNA of the CDR3: TGCGCCAGCAGCCAAGATGAGAAGTTCTACGAGCAGTACTTC.

The chain employs TRBV2 and TRBJ1-5; D is undetermined. This CDR3 is built from 14 residues. Germline CDR1 reads SNHLY; CDR2 reads FYNNEI. Trimming took 3 bases from V and 11 from J, leaving 17 bases between them. The CDR3 DNA reads TGTGCCAGCAGTGAGGTAAGGAACAAACCAGCCCAGCATTTT. Protein: CASSEVRNKPAQHF.

This chain joins TRBV7-9 and TRBJ2-7, with TRBD1 identical over 10 bases. The CDR3 is made up of 14 amino acids. The germline gives CDR1 SEHNR, CDR2 FQNEAQ (reference sequence). Germline trimming cut 5 bases from V and 5 bases from J; bases unmatched to any gene: 6. Here the CDR3 reads CASSRGQGFDEQYF. The DNA for the CDR3 is TGTGCCAGCAGCCGGGGACAGGGGTTTGACGAGCAGTACTTC.

This clone was counted once. CDR3 amino acids: CASSVIPGYEQYF. CDR3 nucleotide sequence: TGTGCCAGCAGCGTAATTCCGGGATACGAGCAGTACTTC. The chain has TRBV9 and TRBJ2-7, with D possibly TRBD2 on 5 matching bases. Germline CDR1 reads SGDLS; CDR2 reads YYNGEE. The CDR3 has 13 residues. V was pared by 1 base and J by 4 bases, with 9 bases between.

CDR3 bases: TGTGCCAGCAGCTTAGATCGAGGACAGGGGAACTATGGCTACACCTTC. This encodes CASSLDRGQGNYGYTF. The chain employs TRBV11-2 and TRBJ1-2; 9 nucleotides line up with TRBD1. Trimming cost V 0 bases and J 2 bases; bases outside gene matches: 4. The CDR3 consists of 16 residues. Germline values: CDR1 SGHAT, CDR2 FQNNGV.

The chain uses TRBV5-1 and TRBJ2-6; TRBD1 matches 7 bases. The CDR3 totals 17 residues. V dropped 3 bases and J dropped 0; count of bases not matched to a gene: 6. From germline, CDR1 is SGHRS and CDR2 YFSETQ. CDR3 residues: CASSWGQPSSGANVLTF. The CDR3 nucleotides are TGCGCCAGCAGCTGGGGACAGCCGAGCTCTGGGGCCAACGTCCTGACTTTC.

In DNA form, the CDR3 reads TGTGCCAGCAGTCTAGTGGGGCCTGAAGCTTTCTTT. This sequence encodes CASSLVGPEAFF. J is TRBJ1-1 and V is TRBV7-8, with D possibly TRBD1 on 5 matching bases. The germline V gene has CDR1 SGHVS and CDR2 FQNEAQ. Trimming cost V 6 bases and J 6 bases, with 11 bases left between them. The CDR3 totals 12 residues. The entire variable domain, with the rest obtained from reference TRBV7-8 and TRBJ1-1, is as follows: GAGVSQSPRYKVAKRGQDVALRCDPISGHVSLFWYQQALGQGPEFLTYFQNEAQLDKSGLPSDRFFAERPEGSVSTLKIQRTQQEDSAVYLCASSLVGPEAFFGQGTRLTVV.

The CDR3 reads CASSSKREGPTGELFF. The CDR3 DNA is TGTGCCAGCAGCTCAAAGCGGGAGGGGCCAACCGGGGAGCTGTTTTTT. The rearrangement joins TRBV7-3 to TRBJ2-2; the match to TRBD2 covers 10 bases. Trimming at V came to 4 bases and at J to 5 bases, leaving 7 bases not matched to a gene. CDR1 and CDR2 (germline): SGHTA, FQGTGA. The CDR3 is made up of 16 amino acids.

Only a few counts were recorded for this clone. The rearrangement uses TRBV18 and TRBJ1-6; D not certain. With 0 bases removed from V and 8 bases from J, the gap between germline ends came to 11 bases. CDR1 and CDR2 (germline): KGHSH, LQKENI. The CDR3 has 15 residues. CDR3 DNA sequence: TGTGCCAGCTCACCACCAGGTTCACTTCATTCACCCCTCCACTTT. As protein: CASSPPGSLHSPLHF.

This chain connects TRBV21-1 to TRBJ2-7; TRBD1 is taken as the D call from the table, unchecked against the DNA. TRBV21-1 represents a pseudogene. The CDR3 runs to 16 residues. CDR3 sequence reads: CASSKVVRDTSYEQYF. CDR3 bases: TGTGCCAGCAGCAAAGTAGTCAGGGATACCTCCTACGAGCAGTACTTC.

The V gene is TRBV28, the J gene TRBJ1-2, with D tentatively TRBD1 (5 bases). Trimming took off 4 bases at V and 0 bases at J, with 12 bases between the two ends. Germline V gene lookup returns CDR1 MDHEN and CDR2 SYDVKM. The CDR3 is 15 amino acids. The CDR3 coding sequence is TGTGCCAGCAGTTCGGGACGGCGAGCTAACTATGGCTACACCTTC. Translation gives CASSSGRRANYGYTF.